This T cell receptor (beta chain) comes out of a study of blood T cell repertoires in COVID-19. Germline CDR1 is GTSNPN and CDR2 is SVGIG (reference sequence). The CDR3 totals 11 residues. The V gene lost 5 bases and the J gene lost 6 bases, with 8 bases spanning the gap. Per the authors' pipeline: Estimates of nucleated cell counts were drawn from the amplification of reference gene primers. Clones were sequenced by immunoSEQ multiplex PCR, and TCRdb holds only the in-frame ones, with some missing. That table gives V, J and clone size, and the DNA gave D and trimming. This sample has about 260,000 clones; about nine tenths occur once, and the top ten carry roughly 4.3%.

The chain combines TRBV30 with TRBJ2-1; D is possibly TRBD2 (6 bases). The sequence was collected from a young woman with acute COVID-19. The sequenced material came from PBMCs or T cells enriched from blood (not recorded which). This CDR3 is CAWDGGNEQFF. The CDR3 DNA follows: TGTGCCTGGGACGGGGGCAATGAGCAGTTCTTC.